Below are 2 T cell receptor beta chains sequenced from a single sample in a study of T cell changes during pregnancy in multiple sclerosis (dated by TCRdb to between 2018 and 2021). The library was made by the immunoSEQ multiplex PCR assay. The immuneACCESS repertoire file appears here via TCRdb, limited to in-frame rearrangements. These files lack a portion of the clones; in checked studies, under half of the deficit traces to unresolved V genes, and the cause of the others is not known. The sample yields about 72,000 clones; about 90% were counted once. 1.5% to 2% of the sample comes from the top ten. Sequencing used peripheral blood, obtained in the first trimester of pregnancy. The receptors here all came from a female donor in good health, enrolled as a control in a pregnancy study.

The rearrangement uses TRBV6-6 and TRBJ2-2; 7 bases align to TRBD1. Germline lookup yields CDR1 MNHNY and CDR2 SVGAGI (reference sequence). This CDR3 is built from 14 residues. V was clipped by 5 bases and J by 3 bases; unmatched bases: 3. This CDR3 reads CASSVTGDTGELFF. Written as DNA, the CDR3 is TGTGCCAGCAGTGTAACAGGGGACACCGGGGAGCTGTTTTTT.

The chain joins TRBV11-2 to TRBJ1-2; 7 positions agree with TRBD1. J was trimmed by 4 bases and V by 1 base; bases with no gene match: 6. The CDR3 runs 15 residues. CDR1 SGHAT and CDR2 FQNNGV come from the germline V gene. CDR3 nucleotide sequence: TGTGCCAGCAGCTTAGTAGGACAGGTGATCTATGGCTACACCTTC. Protein sequence: CASSLVGQVIYGYTF.